A single sample gave rise to the 10 T cell receptor beta chains below, sequenced in a study of CD8 T cells in Susac syndrome. It was with random hexamers that roughly 0.5 to 1 ug RNA was reverse transcribed. One entry per CDR3 protein results from TCRdb running MiXCR on the immunoSEQ multiplex PCR reads. Altogether some 180,000 distinct CDR3 sequences are present, around 94% being singletons, with the ten largest covering about 0.1%. The source material was CD4+ T cells from PBMCs. The receptor source for this set is a human donor with Susac syndrome.

The chain links TRBV11-2 to TRBJ2-7, with D tentatively TRBD2 (7 bases). The germline CDR1 and CDR2 sequences are SGHAT and FQNNGV. The CDR3 length is 15 residues. The germline V and J ends were trimmed by 0 bases and 5 bases, with 14 bases remaining between them. CDR3 in DNA: TGTGCCAGCAGCTTAGACGTAGGGGGGGCCCACGAGCAGTACTTC. This translates into CASSLDVGGAHEQYF.

The chain carries TRBV2 and TRBJ2-3; tentatively, D is TRBD1 (5 bases). The V end was cut by 6 bases, the J end by 1 base, with 11 bases between. The germline gives CDR1 SNHLY, CDR2 FYNNEI. CDR3 length: 14 residues. CDR3 DNA sequence: TGTGCCAGCAGAGCGACAGAGGGCACAGATACGCAGTATTTT. It specifies CASRATEGTDTQYF.

The chain recombines TRBV9 with TRBJ1-6, with D possibly TRBD1 on 6 matching bases. Germline V gene lookup returns CDR1 SGDLS and CDR2 YYNGEE. Trimming removed 4 bases from V and 14 bases from J, with 28 bases in between. The CDR3 contains 17 residues. As DNA, the CDR3 is TGTGCCAGCAGCTCGGGTGGGGGGGCCAGCGATATTCTGTCCCTCCACTTT. Translating gives CASSSGGGASDILSLHF.

This sequence joins TRBV3-1 and TRBJ2-1, with 9 positions matching TRBD1. Germline V CDR1 and CDR2: LGHDT, YNNKEL (reference sequence). V was clipped by 8 bases and J by 5 bases; unmatched bases: 4. This CDR3 comprises 13 residues. The CDR3 DNA follows: TGTGCCAGCGGGACAGGGATAAACAATGAGCAGTTCTTC. Amino acids: CASGTGINNEQFF.

This clonotype has a handful of counts. The chain combines TRBV18 with TRBJ1-2; 8 bases are a match to TRBD1. Germline V gene sequence: CDR1 KGHSH, CDR2 LQKENI. CDR3 length: 13 residues. V gave up 3 bases and J gave up 6 bases; unmatched junction bases: 3. The CDR3 spells CASSPGQGDGYTF. Here the CDR3 DNA reads TGTGCCAGCTCACCCGGACAGGGAGATGGCTACACCTTC.

The chain couples TRBV6-1 to TRBJ2-6, with D perhaps matching TRBD2 (6 bases). Germline V lookup: CDR1 MNHNS, CDR2 SASEGT. This CDR3 region has 17 residues. V lost 4 bases and J lost 0, with 13 bases in between. The CDR3 loop is CASSATVGSSGANVLTF. DNA of the CDR3: TGTGCCAGCAGTGCAACCGTCGGGAGCTCTGGGGCCAACGTCCTGACTTTC.

The rearrangement links TRBV6-6 to TRBJ2-7, with 9 bases fitting TRBD1. J gave up 3 bases and V 2 bases, and 5 bases lay outside the gene matches. The CDR3 contains 15 residues. Germline loops: CDR1 MNHNY, CDR2 SVGAGI (reference sequence). Here the CDR3 reads CASSYRGQGSYEQYF. In DNA form, the CDR3 reads TGTGCCAGCAGTTACCGCGGACAGGGGAGCTACGAGCAGTACTTC.

V is TRBV1 and J is TRBJ1-4; TRBD1 was called by the table and not checked on the DNA. TRBV1 is noted as a pseudogene. CDR3 length equals 16 residues. Here the CDR3 DNA reads TGCACCAGCAGCCAAGATCGGGCGGGTCCGGGCGAAAAACTGTTTTTT. Translated, it gives CTSSQDRAGPGEKLFF.

The chain links TRBV3-1 to TRBJ1-1; D possibly corresponds to TRBD1 (6 bases). Germline V gives CDR1 LGHDT, CDR2 YNNKEL (reference sequence). The CDR3 runs to 14 residues. The V end was cut by 4 bases, the J end by 5 bases, with 14 bases between. CDR3 sequence (DNA): TGTGCCAGCAGCCGTTTGGGGGCCGGGACTGAAGCTTTCTTT. Residues: CASSRLGAGTEAFF.

The chain joins TRBV25-1 to TRBJ2-2, with 8 bases fitting TRBD1. CDR1 and CDR2 (germline): MGHDK, SYGVNS. The CDR3 extends over 15 amino acids. V was pared by 4 bases and J by 3 bases, with 4 bases of the junction left unmatched. CDR3 bases: TGTGCCAGCAGTGTCGACAGGGGTTACACCGGGGAGCTGTTTTTT. Translated: CASSVDRGYTGELFF.